This is a list of T cell receptor beta chains from one sample in a study of T-cell memory formation after mild COVID-19. From the 5' RACE reads, TCRdb called clonotypes with MiXCR, one entry per CDR3 protein. The data contain 100,000 to 150,000 distinct CDR3 sequences, about a sixth of them singletons. Sequenced sample: PBMCs or a T cell subset sorted from them (not recorded which). The receptors derive from a man aged 18 to 30 who had mild COVID-19 (a few samples of this study predate the infection). Cell type and time point are not known. The CDR3 runs from the conserved cysteine through the conserved F or W. The D gene is left open where the match is weak. Part of the rows lack a size; the others show once, few, many or a class for expanded clones.

v_call: TRBV3-1; cdr3_length: 12; j_call: TRBJ2-3; d_call: -; clone_size: few; cdr3_aa: CASSQEGRAQYF; cdr3_nt: TGTGCCAGCAGCCAAGAGGGCAGAGCGCAGTATTTT
v_call: TRBV5-1; cdr3_length: 13; j_call: TRBJ2-1; d_call: -; clone_size: -; cdr3_aa: CASIPPAGNEQFF; cdr3_nt: TGCGCCAGCATCCCCCCCGCGGGAAATGAGCAGTTCTTC
v_call: TRBV11-2; cdr3_length: 13; j_call: TRBJ2-7; d_call: -; clone_size: few; cdr3_aa: CASSLRRGYEQYF; cdr3_nt: TGTGCCAGCAGCTTACGCAGGGGCTACGAGCAGTACTTC
v_call: TRBV12-3/TRBV12-4; cdr3_length: 15; j_call: TRBJ2-7; d_call: -; clone_size: -; cdr3_aa: CASSLTTGIAYEQYF; cdr3_nt: TGTGCCAGCAGTTTAACGACAGGAATCGCCTACGAGCAGTACTTC
v_call: TRBV6-5; cdr3_length: 15; j_call: TRBJ2-1; d_call: TRBD1; clone_size: many; cdr3_aa: CASSSQGALGNEQFF; cdr3_nt: TGTGCCAGCAGCTCCCAGGGGGCGCTTGGCAATGAGCAGTTCTTC
v_call: TRBV10-3; cdr3_length: 12; j_call: TRBJ2-7; d_call: TRBD1; clone_size: -; cdr3_aa: CANSQGTYEQYF; cdr3_nt: TGTGCCAACTCACAGGGGACCTACGAGCAGTACTTC
v_call: TRBV10-3; cdr3_length: 14; j_call: TRBJ2-3; d_call: TRBD2; clone_size: few; cdr3_aa: CAIRASGGSDTQYF; cdr3_nt: TGTGCCATCCGGGCTAGCGGGGGTTCAGATACGCAGTATTTT
v_call: TRBV5-1; cdr3_length: 15; j_call: TRBJ1-6; d_call: -; clone_size: -; cdr3_aa: CASSFSAGTNSPLHF; cdr3_nt: TGCGCCAGCAGCTTCTCGGCAGGGACTAATTCACCCCTCCACTTT
v_call: TRBV5-1; cdr3_length: 13; j_call: TRBJ2-7; d_call: -; clone_size: few; cdr3_aa: CASSLKTSYEQYF; cdr3_nt: TGCGCCAGCAGCTTGAAAACTAGCTACGAGCAGTACTTC
v_call: TRBV7-8; cdr3_length: 20; j_call: TRBJ2-3; d_call: TRBD2; clone_size: medium-sized; cdr3_aa: CASSLALGTSGGPLADTQYF; cdr3_nt: TGTGCCAGCAGCTTAGCGCTAGGGACTAGCGGGGGCCCATTAGCAGATACGCAGTATTTT
v_call: TRBV7-2; cdr3_length: 12; j_call: TRBJ1-1; d_call: -; clone_size: -; cdr3_aa: CASSYEYTEAFF; cdr3_nt: TGTGCCAGCAGCTATGAATACACTGAAGCTTTCTTT
v_call: TRBV7-2; cdr3_length: 14; j_call: TRBJ2-3; d_call: -; clone_size: few; cdr3_aa: CASRDRDLTDTQYF; cdr3_nt: TGTGCCAGCAGAGACCGGGACCTCACAGATACGCAGTATTTT
v_call: TRBV18; cdr3_length: 13; j_call: TRBJ2-5; d_call: -; clone_size: many; cdr3_aa: CASSPEGQETQYF; cdr3_nt: TGTGCCAGCTCTCCGGAGGGGCAAGAGACCCAGTACTTC
v_call: TRBV12-3/TRBV12-4; cdr3_length: 15; j_call: TRBJ2-1; d_call: TRBD2; clone_size: few; cdr3_aa: CASSVGGYAYNEQFF; cdr3_nt: TGTGCCAGCAGTGTCGGGGGGTACGCCTACAATGAGCAGTTCTTC
v_call: TRBV7-3; cdr3_length: 13; j_call: TRBJ1-2; d_call: TRBD1; clone_size: few; cdr3_aa: CASSPTGRGYYTF; cdr3_nt: TGTGCCAGCAGCCCGACGGGCAGGGGGTACTACACCTTC
v_call: TRBV7-6; cdr3_length: 14; j_call: TRBJ2-1; d_call: -; clone_size: many; cdr3_aa: CASSLARGGNEQFF; cdr3_nt: TGTGCCAGCAGCTTAGCCAGGGGGGGGAATGAGCAGTTCTTC
v_call: TRBV7-2; cdr3_length: 15; j_call: TRBJ2-5; d_call: -; clone_size: few; cdr3_aa: CASSYRGPGGETQYF; cdr3_nt: TGTGCCAGCAGCTATCGGGGGCCCGGGGGTGAGACCCAGTACTTC
v_call: TRBV7-8; cdr3_length: 18; j_call: TRBJ2-1; d_call: TRBD2; clone_size: few; cdr3_aa: CASSYGLAGEVYYNEQFF; cdr3_nt: TGTGCCAGCAGCTATGGACTAGCGGGGGAAGTTTACTACAATGAGCAGTTCTTC
v_call: TRBV12-3/TRBV12-4; cdr3_length: 15; j_call: TRBJ1-2; d_call: -; clone_size: -; cdr3_aa: CASSRQRGAGYGYTF; cdr3_nt: TGTGCCAGCAGCCGCCAGAGGGGGGCGGGCTATGGCTACACCTTC
v_call: TRBV5-6; cdr3_length: 15; j_call: TRBJ1-1; d_call: TRBD1; clone_size: -; cdr3_aa: CASSPPGTGYVTAFF; cdr3_nt: TGTGCCAGCAGCCCCCCCGGGACAGGGTATGTCACAGCTTTCTTT
v_call: TRBV12-3/TRBV12-4; cdr3_length: 12; j_call: TRBJ2-5; d_call: -; clone_size: -; cdr3_aa: CASSSTPVTQYF; cdr3_nt: TGTGCCAGCAGCTCAACCCCTGTGACCCAGTACTTC
v_call: TRBV27; cdr3_length: 13; j_call: TRBJ1-2; d_call: -; clone_size: -; cdr3_aa: CASSLIIGYGYTF; cdr3_nt: TGTGCCAGCAGTTTAATCATCGGCTATGGCTACACCTTC
v_call: TRBV12-3/TRBV12-4; cdr3_length: 14; j_call: TRBJ2-3; d_call: TRBD1; clone_size: -; cdr3_aa: CASSFGQGGDTQYF; cdr3_nt: TGTGCCAGCAGTTTCGGACAGGGTGGAGATACGCAGTATTTT
v_call: TRBV2; cdr3_length: 15; j_call: TRBJ1-5; d_call: -; clone_size: -; cdr3_aa: CASSSLGVGYQPQHF; cdr3_nt: TGTGCCAGCAGTTCATTAGGGGTGGGATACCAGCCCCAGCATTTT
v_call: TRBV27; cdr3_length: 15; j_call: TRBJ2-7; d_call: -; clone_size: few; cdr3_aa: CASRLTGLGGYEQYF; cdr3_nt: TGTGCCAGCAGGTTGACAGGGCTCGGAGGGTACGAGCAGTACTTC
v_call: TRBV5-1; cdr3_length: 15; j_call: TRBJ2-3; d_call: -; clone_size: few; cdr3_aa: CASNRRGEVTDTQYF; cdr3_nt: TGCGCCAGTAACCGGAGGGGAGAGGTCACAGATACGCAGTATTTT